Listed here is a single TCR beta chain. The antigen remains undetermined. Each TCR beta library was made by quantitative 5'-RACE that incorporated molecular barcodes. Via MiXCR, TCRdb re-called the 5' RACE reads, giving one row per CDR3 protein. The table has some 400,000 distinct CDR3 sequences, 20% to 25% seen once; the top ten hold 16%. The CDR3 length is 14 residues. Trimming shortened V by 1 base and J by 5 bases, and 13 bases separated the two germline ends. CDR1 and CDR2 from the germline V gene are DFQATT and SNEGSKA (reference sequence). The sample is drawn from a study of CD8 T cells in ankylosing spondylitis. Broader study findings: Blood from ankylosing spondylitis patients appeared to carry a characteristic roughly 8-variant TCR beta motif. Certain motif variants had earlier appeared in reactive arthritis synovial fluid and blood.

The TCR originated in a male donor with ankylosing spondylitis. Sequencing was done on a sample of blood, either unsorted or a sorted T cell fraction (not recorded which). The rearrangement joins TRBV20-1 to TRBJ2-3, with D perhaps assigned TRBD1 or TRBD2 (6 bases each). CDR3 amino acids: CSARVIGGIDTQYF. The CDR3 DNA is TGCAGTGCTAGAGTTATAGGGGGGATAGATACGCAGTATTTT.